The next 19 T cell receptor beta chains were all read from a single sample in a study of blood T cell repertoires in COVID-19. Method: immunoSEQ multiplex PCR; TCRdb's copy keeps in-frame clones and lacks some. The table lists over 85,000 clones, nearly 90% of them singletons. Source material: peripheral blood. The receptors shown here come from a human donor in a cohort sampled during active COVID-19.

The V and J genes are TRBV6-6 and TRBJ1-1; possibly TRBD1 for D (5 bases). Germline-derived CDR1 and CDR2 are MNHNY and SVGAGI (reference sequence). The CDR3 is 15 amino acids. Trimming stripped 5 bases from V and 1 base from J, with 14 bases between. DNA of the CDR3: TGTGCCAGCAGTCGTTTGACAGCCTCGAACACTGAAGCTTTCTTT. Its translation is CASSRLTASNTEAFF.

V gene TRBV5-1 combines with J gene TRBJ2-2, with D tentatively TRBD1 (5 bases). Germline V CDR1 and CDR2: SGHRS, YFSETQ. Trimming pared 0 bases from V and 2 bases from J, leaving 11 bases between. There are 16 residues in the CDR3. Here the CDR3 reads CASSLGQQLNTGELFF. CDR3 DNA sequence: TGCGCCAGCAGCTTGGGACAGCAACTAAACACCGGGGAGCTGTTTTTT.

This sequence joins TRBV7-8 and TRBJ2-7; D might be TRBD2 (5 bases). The CDR3 consists of 12 residues. The germline V gene encodes CDR1 SGHVS and CDR2 FQNEAQ. V was trimmed by 5 bases and J by 6 bases, leaving 11 bases between them. CDR3 protein: CASSPTRLEQYF. CDR3 DNA sequence: TGTGCCAGCAGCCCCACTAGGCTCGAGCAGTACTTC.

This clone was detected only once. V gene TRBV5-1 combines with J gene TRBJ1-3; D unclear. Deletions cut 0 bases from V and 0 bases from J, with 10 bases between. CDR3 length: 16 amino acids. Per the germline V gene, CDR1 is SGHRS and CDR2 is YFSETQ. The DNA of the CDR3 is TGCGCCAGCAGCTTGGGTGGTGCGATCTCTGGAAACACCATATATTTT. Amino acid sequence: CASSLGGAISGNTIYF.

J is TRBJ2-1 and V is TRBV9, with 7 bases lining up with TRBD1. J gave up 5 bases and V 1 base, and 9 bases lay outside the gene matches. The CDR3 has 16 residues. Germline assignment: CDR1 SGDLS and CDR2 YYNGEE. The CDR3 spells CASSVMETGWDNEQFF. The CDR3 coding sequence is TGTGCCAGCAGCGTAATGGAGACAGGGTGGGACAATGAGCAGTTCTTC.

The gene calls are TRBV5-6 and TRBJ1-2; 11 bases are shared with TRBD1. Trimming at V came to 4 bases and at J to 3 bases, leaving 5 bases not matched to a gene. This CDR3 region has 15 residues. Per the germline V gene, CDR1 is SGHDT and CDR2 is YYEEEE. The CDR3 here is CASSVRDRGYYGYTF. The CDR3 region has the DNA TGTGCCAGCAGCGTCCGGGACAGGGGGTACTATGGCTACACCTTC.

This chain joins TRBV21-1 and TRBJ2-5; the table gives TRBD2 as D, unverified against the DNA. TRBV21-1 counts as a pseudogene. CDR3 length: 21 amino acids. CDR3 protein: CASTLNGGLAGAGAFQETQYF. The CDR3 nucleotides are TGTGCCAGCACCCTCAACGGTGGACTAGCGGGGGCGGGGGCCTTTCAAGAGACCCAGTACTTC.

This chain uses TRBV7-9 with TRBJ2-1, with 7 bases aligning to TRBD2. V was clipped by 6 bases and J by 6 bases; unmatched bases: 8. CDR3 length: 14 amino acids. Germline assignment: CDR1 SEHNR and CDR2 FQNEAQ (reference sequence). CDR3 amino acids: CASRRDYPSNEQFF. In DNA form, the CDR3 reads TGTGCCAGCAGACGGGACTATCCTTCCAATGAGCAGTTCTTC.

The V call is TRBV7-2, the J call TRBJ1-2; D is possibly TRBD1 (5 bases). V lost 5 bases, J lost 5 bases, and 9 bases lay in between. CDR1 and CDR2 (germline): SGHTA, FQGNSA. This CDR3 is 12 amino acids long. The CDR3, as DNA: TGTGCCAGCAGCATCCCAGGGTATGGCTACACCTTC. Residues: CASSIPGYGYTF.

There are a few counts of this clone. The chain is built from TRBV19 and TRBJ1-5; 9 bases align to TRBD1. Germline CDR1 LNHDA, CDR2 SQIVND (reference sequence). The length of the CDR3 is 15 residues. The ends lost 4 bases at V and 4 bases at J; junction bases unmatched: 5. This CDR3 is CASSRSGTGNQPQHF. DNA for the CDR3: TGTGCCAGTAGTAGGTCCGGGACAGGGAATCAGCCCCAGCATTTT.

The V and J genes are TRBV5-5 and TRBJ2-1, with TRBD2 matching over 10 bases. Germline V CDR1 and CDR2: SGHKS, YYEKEE (reference sequence). Losses at the gene ends were 2 bases for V and 3 bases for J; bases not matched to a gene: 2. The CDR3 has 15 amino acids. The CDR3 sequence is CASSLGLADYNEQFF. In DNA form, the CDR3 reads TGTGCCAGCAGCTTAGGACTAGCGGACTACAATGAGCAGTTCTTC.

This clone has just one count. The chain couples TRBV30 to TRBJ2-5, with D uncertain. The V and J ends lost 1 base and 5 bases respectively, with 11 bases between them. Looked up from germline, CDR1 is GTSNPN and CDR2 is SVGIG (reference sequence). CDR3 length: 13 amino acids. The CDR3 protein is CAWSGRLRETQYF. As DNA, the CDR3 is TGTGCCTGGAGTGGCCGGCTGAGGGAGACCCAGTACTTC.

The chain has TRBV27 and TRBJ1-6, with D tentatively TRBD1 (6 bases). V was shortened by 5 bases and J by 13 bases, with 18 bases between the two germline ends. CDR3 size: 14 residues. Germline CDR1 MNHEY, CDR2 SMNVEV (reference sequence). CDR3 DNA sequence: TGTGCCAGCAGTGCTACAGGGTGGGAGGGGCCCCTCCACTTT. This sequence encodes CASSATGWEGPLHF.

This chain joins TRBV20-1 and TRBJ1-5; D is uncertain. The CDR3 contains 13 residues. V dropped 3 bases and J dropped 5 bases, with 11 bases sitting between them. Germline CDR1 and CDR2: DFQATT and SNEGSKA (reference sequence). CDR3 region: CSASANLDQPQHF. Written as DNA, the CDR3 is TGCAGTGCTAGTGCAAATTTAGATCAGCCCCAGCATTTT.

The chain joins TRBV9 to TRBJ1-2; a weak D match, TRBD1 (6 bases). CDR3 length: 14 amino acids. The V and J ends lost 3 bases and 7 bases respectively, with 16 bases between them. Per the germline V gene, CDR1 is SGDLS and CDR2 is YYNGEE. CDR3 sequence (DNA): TGTGCCAGCAGCGCACGGACCGTAGGGGGTGGCTACACCTTC. Protein sequence: CASSARTVGGGYTF. The full variable domain, in which reference TRBV9 and TRBJ1-2 provide the parts outside the CDR3, is DSGVTQTPKHLITATGQRVTLRCSPRSGDLSVYWYQQSLDQGLQFLIQYYNGEERAKGNILERFSAQQFPDLHSELNLSSLELGDSALYFCASSARTVGGGYTFGSGTRLTVV.

The rearrangement joins TRBV7-9 to TRBJ1-5; the D is unclear. Germline lookup yields CDR1 SEHNR and CDR2 FQNEAQ (reference sequence). The CDR3 sequence is 14 residues long. Deletions cut 4 bases from V and 3 bases from J, with 10 bases between. As DNA, the CDR3 is TGTGCCAGCAGCTCAGACACATACAATCAGCCCCAGCATTTT. Translated: CASSSDTYNQPQHF. The whole variable domain, remainder taken from reference TRBV7-9 and TRBJ1-5, is DTGVSQNPRHKITKRGQNVTFRCDPISEHNRLYWYRQTLGQGPEFLTYFQNEAQLEKSRLLSDRFSAERPKGSFSTLEIQRTEQGDSAMYLCASSSDTYNQPQHFGDGTRLSIL.

The chain recombines TRBV7-2 with TRBJ2-1; 8 bases match TRBD1. This CDR3 has 17 residues. V lost 5 bases and J lost 0; bases outside the gene matches: 9. Per germline, CDR1 SGHTA and CDR2 FQGNSA. The DNA for the CDR3 is TGTGCCAGCAGCGCCGCACGGACAGGGAGCTCCTACAATGAGCAGTTCTTC. Residues: CASSAARTGSSYNEQFF.

The chain uses TRBV7-9 and TRBJ2-5; TRBD2 matches 8 bases. Germline V CDR1 and CDR2: SEHNR, FQNEAQ (reference sequence). The V gene end was trimmed by 5 bases and the J gene end by 7 bases; junction bases not matched to a gene: 9. The CDR3 is 14 residues long. CDR3 region: CASSPLLAGGTQYF. DNA of the CDR3: TGTGCCAGCAGCCCTCTCCTTGCGGGGGGGACCCAGTACTTC.

This clone was seen once. The V call is TRBV7-9, the J call TRBJ1-2, with 10 bases identical to TRBD1. Germline V gives CDR1 SEHNR, CDR2 FQNEAQ (reference sequence). V was pared by 4 bases and J by 7 bases, with 6 bases of the junction left unmatched. The length of the CDR3 is 14 residues. DNA of the CDR3: TGTGCCAGCAGCTCCGGGACAGGGGTGACTGGCTACACCTTC. This translates into CASSSGTGVTGYTF.